These 32 T cell receptor beta chains share one sample of origin, sequenced in a study of T cell repertoires in ileal Crohn's disease. Profiling relied on immunoSEQ multiplex PCR, and the TCRdb table lists in-frame clones only, not all of them. This sample has 2,000 to 2,500 clones, with 80% to 95% found just once. The sample comprised ileal tissue. Source of these receptors: an adult with Crohn's disease.

The chain combines TRBV5-8 with TRBJ2-3; TRBD2 matches 8 bases. CDR1 SGHTS and CDR2 YDEGEE come from the germline V gene. J gave up 0 bases and V 4 bases, and 1 base lay outside the gene matches. The CDR3 runs 14 residues. The CDR3 loop reads CASSAGGSTDTQYF. The DNA of the CDR3 is TGTGCCAGCAGCGCGGGGGGTAGCACAGATACGCAGTATTTT.

The chain combines TRBV6-1 with TRBJ1-5, with TRBD1 identical over 7 bases. V shed 2 bases, J shed 3 bases, and the junction held 10 bases outside the gene matches. This CDR3 contains 17 residues. The germline V gene encodes CDR1 MNHNS and CDR2 SASEGT. DNA of the CDR3: TGTGCCAGCAGTGAAAGTATGGCAGGGGGTAACAATCAGCCCCAGCATTTT. Amino acid sequence: CASSESMAGGNNQPQHF.

The chain joins TRBV2 to TRBJ2-5; TRBD2 matches at 8 bases. Trimming took 5 bases from V and 5 from J; bases not matched to a gene: 7. The germline gives CDR1 SNHLY, CDR2 FYNNEI. The CDR3 loop spans 14 amino acids. CDR3 sequence reads: CASSPGTRSETQYF. The CDR3 DNA is TGTGCCAGCAGTCCCGGGACTAGAAGCGAGACCCAGTACTTC.

The V call is TRBV29-1, the J call TRBJ1-1, with TRBD1 as a possible D gene (5 bases). Trimming pared 3 bases from V and 6 bases from J, leaving 11 bases between. From germline, CDR1 is SQVTM and CDR2 ANQGSEA. The CDR3 contains 12 residues. In DNA, the CDR3 is TGCAGCGTTGACGCGGGACTATCTGAAGCTTTCTTT. It specifies CSVDAGLSEAFF.

The chain employs TRBV9 and TRBJ1-2, with D perhaps TRBD1 (6 bases). This CDR3 has 15 residues. The V end was cut by 0 bases, the J end by 2 bases, with 11 bases between. Germline V lookup: CDR1 SGDLS, CDR2 YYNGEE. The CDR3 sequence: CASSVVVQGNYGYTF. CDR3 nucleotides: TGTGCCAGCAGCGTAGTTGTCCAGGGGAACTATGGCTACACCTTC.

The chain recombines TRBV18 with TRBJ1-2; D gene unclear. Germline CDR1 KGHSH, CDR2 LQKENI. V lost 3 bases, J lost 8 bases, and 16 bases lay in between. CDR3 size: 14 residues. The CDR3 bases are TGTGCCAGCTCACCCGCGACCGACCGGGAGGGCTACACCTTC. Amino acids: CASSPATDREGYTF.

Here the CDR3 reads CASSPRQGGADTQYF. The CDR3 nucleotides read TGTGCCAGCAGCCCTCGCCAAGGGGGGGCAGATACGCAGTATTTT. The rearrangement joins TRBV7-9 to TRBJ2-3; D is possibly TRBD2 (7 bases). The V end was cut by 5 bases, the J end by 4 bases, with 16 bases between. The CDR3 totals 15 residues. Germline V gives CDR1 SEHNR, CDR2 FQNEAQ (reference sequence).

This rearrangement joins TRBV5-4 to TRBJ2-5; TRBD1 is a possible D gene (6 bases). The germline V gene has CDR1 SGHNT and CDR2 YYREEE (reference sequence). Trimming removed 4 bases at V and 0 bases at J, with 22 bases between. The CDR3 extends over 18 amino acids. CDR3 bases: TGTGCCAGCAGCCTAGGGTCCGGTCCAGGGGTTTACCAAGAGACCCAGTACTTC. Translating gives CASSLGSGPGVYQETQYF.

This clone appeared a single time. CDR3 protein: CASSDSTRTVKETQYF. The CDR3 DNA sequence: TGTGCCAGCAGTGACTCTACGAGGACAGTAAAAGAGACCCAGTACTTC. This rearrangement joins TRBV6-4 to TRBJ2-5; D might be TRBD1 (6 bases). The germline CDR1 and CDR2 sequences are MRHNA and SNTAGT. The V and J ends lost 0 bases and 3 bases respectively, with 14 bases between them. The CDR3 is 16 residues long.

The V call is TRBV4-2, the J call TRBJ2-3; 9 bases are shared with TRBD2. The CDR3 totals 16 residues. CDR1 is LGHNA, CDR2 YNFKEQ, per germline. V lost 8 bases, J lost 1 base, and 10 bases stayed unmatched. The CDR3 loop is CASRPDERGGTDTQYF. The CDR3 coding sequence is TGTGCCAGCCGCCCCGACGAGCGGGGGGGCACAGATACGCAGTATTTT.

This clone turned up a few times. V usage is TRBV18 and J usage is TRBJ2-5; D not certain. The CDR3 consists of 15 residues. V gave up 3 bases and J gave up 2 bases, with 13 bases separating them. Per the germline V gene, CDR1 is KGHSH and CDR2 is LQKENI. In DNA form, the CDR3 reads TGTGCCAGCTCACCCCGCGGAGCGCCACAAGAGACCCAGTACTTC. Its protein is CASSPRGAPQETQYF. Full variable domain (rest looked up from reference TRBV18 and TRBJ2-5): NAGVMQNPRHLVRRRGQEARLRCSPMKGHSHVYWYRQLPEEGLKFMVYLQKENIIDESGMPKERFSAEFPKEGPSILRIQQVVRGDSAAYFCASSPRGAPQETQYFGPGTRLLVL.

V is TRBV7-9 and J is TRBJ1-1; 7 bases match TRBD1. The CDR3 contains 14 residues. Germline CDR1 SEHNR, CDR2 FQNEAQ (reference sequence). V gave up 5 bases and J gave up 3 bases; unmatched junction bases: 6. The CDR3 DNA reads as TGTGCCAGCAGCCAACTGACAGGGCACACTGAAGCTTTCTTT. It yields the protein CASSQLTGHTEAFF.

The CDR3 spells CASSSGTGGPDTQYF. The CDR3 coding sequence is TGCGCCAGCAGTTCCGGGACAGGGGGCCCGGATACGCAGTATTTT. V usage is TRBV10-1 and J usage is TRBJ2-3; 12 bases align to TRBD1. This CDR3 has 15 residues. Per germline, CDR1 WNHNN and CDR2 SYGVQD (reference sequence). V dropped 5 bases and J dropped 6; count of bases not matched to a gene: 6.

The chain joins TRBV9 to TRBJ1-4; D is perhaps TRBD1 (6 bases). The CDR3 covers 14 residues. From germline, CDR1 is SGDLS and CDR2 YYNGEE. V was clipped by 2 bases and J by 8 bases, with 13 bases between them. DNA for the CDR3: TGTGCCAGCAGCGTGGGGGCAGGGGAGGAAAAACTGTTTTTT. This codes for CASSVGAGEEKLFF.

The chain uses TRBV7-8 and TRBJ2-3, with 7 bases aligning to TRBD1. Germline lookup yields CDR1 SGHVS and CDR2 FQNEAQ. This CDR3 spans 15 amino acids. Trimming removed 4 bases from V and 2 bases from J; junction bases left unmatched: 6. CDR3 protein: CASSWGQTATDTQYF. The CDR3 nucleotides read TGTGCCAGCAGCTGGGGACAGACGGCCACAGATACGCAGTATTTT.

The rearrangement links TRBV7-6 to TRBJ1-1; a possible D gene is TRBD1 (6 bases). The germline gives CDR1 SGHVS, CDR2 FNYEAQ. V dropped 1 base and J dropped 5 bases, with 8 bases sitting between them. This CDR3 has 13 amino acids. CDR3 bases: TGTGCCAGCAGCTTAGACAGGGTTACTGAAGCTTTCTTT. It specifies CASSLDRVTEAFF.

The chain has TRBV9 and TRBJ2-5, with D possibly TRBD1 on 6 matching bases. V was cut by 4 bases and J by 1 base, with 14 bases left in between. Germline V gene data show CDR1 as SGDLS and CDR2 as YYNGEE. The CDR3 is made up of 15 amino acids. The CDR3 sequence is CASSPRTASQETQYF. DNA of the CDR3: TGTGCCAGCAGCCCTCGGACAGCCAGCCAAGAGACCCAGTACTTC.

J is TRBJ2-7 and V is TRBV6-5, with TRBD1 as a possible D gene (6 bases). CDR1 is MNHEY and CDR2 is SVGAGI in the germline V gene. The CDR3 is made up of 15 amino acids. V dropped 6 bases and J dropped 5 bases, with 20 bases sitting between them. The CDR3 DNA sequence: TGTGCCAGCAGGCAGGGGCAGGACCCCCGGGACGAGCAGTACTTC. Encoded protein: CASRQGQDPRDEQYF.

The rearrangement joins TRBV4-1 to TRBJ1-2; D call uncertain. V dropped 0 bases and J dropped 0 bases, with 17 bases sitting between them. The germline gives CDR1 MGHRA, CDR2 YSYEKL. The CDR3 runs to 18 residues. The CDR3 bases are TGCGCCAGCAGCCAAGATCTTCGTATAAGCTACGCTAACTATGGCTACACCTTC. Translation: CASSQDLRISYANYGYTF.

V is TRBV2 and J is TRBJ2-3; 11 bases are shared with TRBD2. The V gene end was trimmed by 7 bases and the J gene end by 0 bases; junction bases not matched to a gene: 3. The V gene's germline CDR1 is SNHLY and CDR2 FYNNEI. CDR3 length equals 15 residues. The CDR3 region has the DNA TGTGCCAGCAATAGACTAGCGGGGAGCACAGATACGCAGTATTTT. Its translation is CASNRLAGSTDTQYF.

The CDR3 coding sequence is TGTGCCAGCAGCTTAAACAGGTTTATAGGGAATTCACCCCTCCACTTT. As protein: CASSLNRFIGNSPLHF. The rearrangement joins TRBV7-2 to TRBJ1-6; possible D gene TRBD1, 5 bases. Germline assignment: CDR1 SGHTA and CDR2 FQGNSA. V lost 2 bases and J lost 7, with 15 bases in between. The CDR3 runs to 16 residues.

The CDR3 DNA sequence: TGTGCCAGCAGCCCTGGGAAAGGGGGCGCTTTGGACGAGCAGTACTTC. It encodes CASSPGKGGALDEQYF. V gene TRBV21-1 combines with J gene TRBJ2-7; the DNA was not used to check the table's D call, TRBD1. TRBV21-1 is termed a pseudogene. The CDR3 covers 16 residues.

The rearrangement links TRBV7-9 to TRBJ2-1, with 12 nucleotides matching TRBD2. The CDR3 sequence is 17 residues long. With 5 bases clipped from V and 0 bases from J, the junction kept 5 bases outside the gene matches. The germline V gene encodes CDR1 SEHNR and CDR2 FQNEAQ (reference sequence). The CDR3 region has the DNA TGTGCCAGCAGCGGGACTAGCGGGCCCCGCTCCTACAATGAGCAGTTCTTC. Translating it yields CASSGTSGPRSYNEQFF.

In its sample, this clone was seen a few times. The chain recombines TRBV7-9 with TRBJ1-5; 10 bases map to TRBD1. The germline CDR1 and CDR2 sequences are SEHNR and FQNEAQ (reference sequence). The junction had 6 bases not matched to a gene; V was cut back by 2 bases and J by 5 bases. The length of the CDR3 is 16 residues. The CDR3 sequence: CASSLYIGTGDQPQHF. As DNA, the CDR3 is TGTGCCAGCAGCTTATATATCGGGACAGGGGATCAGCCCCAGCATTTT.

The chain recombines TRBV5-6 with TRBJ1-6, with D possibly TRBD1 on 5 matching bases. The germline V and J ends were trimmed by 4 bases and 11 bases, with 25 bases remaining between them. Germline assignment: CDR1 SGHDT and CDR2 YYEEEE. The CDR3 length is 17 residues. The CDR3 nucleotides are TGTGCCAGCAGCACGCCAGCCGGGGGGAATTCGGGAACACCCCTCCACTTT. Its translation: CASSTPAGGNSGTPLHF.

V gene TRBV19 combines with J gene TRBJ2-7; a weak D match, TRBD2 (6 bases). V was clipped by 6 bases and J by 7 bases, with 19 bases between them. Germline V lookup: CDR1 LNHDA, CDR2 SQIVND (reference sequence). The CDR3 is made up of 14 amino acids. As DNA, the CDR3 is TGTGCCAGTAGCTCCGGGACTTACCCCAAGGAGCAGTACTTC. This codes for CASSSGTYPKEQYF.

This clone was picked up one time. V usage is TRBV19 and J usage is TRBJ2-3; possible D gene TRBD1, 6 bases. From germline, CDR1 is LNHDA and CDR2 SQIVND (reference sequence). V was cut by 1 base and J by 14 bases, with 16 bases left in between. The length of the CDR3 is 13 residues. The CDR3 loop is CASSIVGDTFRYF. The CDR3 nucleotides are TGTGCCAGTAGTATAGTGGGGGACACCTTCCGGTATTTT.

The chain uses TRBV6-5 and TRBJ1-2; D may be TRBD1 (5 bases). The germline CDR1 and CDR2 sequences are MNHEY and SVGAGI. The CDR3 runs to 15 residues. V lost 2 bases, J lost 8 bases, and 18 bases lay in between. The chain's CDR3 is CASSYTQQVTFGYTF. The CDR3 DNA reads as TGTGCCAGCAGTTACACCCAACAGGTTACCTTCGGCTACACCTTC.

This clone has only one observation. The CDR3 is CASILNRGRNTEAFF. The CDR3 nucleotides read TGTGCCAGCATACTAAACAGGGGGCGTAACACTGAAGCTTTCTTT. The V gene is TRBV7-8, the J gene TRBJ1-1; 9 nucleotides agree with TRBD1. Germline CDR1 SGHVS, CDR2 FQNEAQ. J was trimmed by 2 bases and V by 7 bases; bases with no gene match: 8. The CDR3 loop spans 15 amino acids.

This sequence joins TRBV9 and TRBJ2-7; possibly TRBD1 for D (6 bases). The CDR3 length is 14 residues. V was trimmed by 0 bases and J by 2 bases, leaving 9 bases between them. Germline V CDR1 and CDR2: SGDLS, YYNGEE. CDR3 nucleotide sequence: TGTGCCAGCAGCGTAGGACAGGTCCCCTACGAGCAGTACTTC. This gives the protein CASSVGQVPYEQYF. The whole variable domain, filled in from reference TRBV9 and TRBJ2-7, reads DSGVTQTPKHLITATGQRVTLRCSPRSGDLSVYWYQQSLDQGLQFLIQYYNGEERAKGNILERFSAQQFPDLHSELNLSSLELGDSALYFCASSVGQVPYEQYFGPGTRLTVT.

The chain uses TRBV7-2 and TRBJ2-3; 11 bases align to TRBD2. Germline CDR1 reads SGHTA; CDR2 reads FQGNSA. The CDR3 is 19 residues long. The trim removed 5 bases at V and 3 bases at J, leaving 16 bases unmatched. CDR3 in DNA: TGTGCCAGCAGCCCGGGGTGGGGGGCTAGCGGGGGGCGGACAGATACGCAGTATTTT. This sequence encodes CASSPGWGASGGRTDTQYF.

This clone was detected once. V usage is TRBV19 and J usage is TRBJ2-3; tentatively, D is TRBD2 (5 bases). From germline, CDR1 is LNHDA and CDR2 SQIVND (reference sequence). The CDR3 sequence is 13 residues long. V was shortened by 5 bases and J by 4 bases, with 10 bases between the two germline ends. In DNA, the CDR3 is TGTGCCAGTAGTGTGACTAAGGCAGATACGCAGTATTTT. It translates to CASSVTKADTQYF. Looking up the rest from reference TRBV19 and TRBJ2-3 gives the full variable domain: DGGITQSPKYLFRKEGQNVTLSCEQNLNHDAMYWYRQDPGQGLRLIYYSQIVNDFQKGDIAEGYSVSREKKESFPLTVTSAQKNPTAFYLCASSVTKADTQYFGPGTRLTVL.